The next 5 T cell receptor beta chains were all read from a single sample in a study of CD8+CD57+ T cells in acquired aplastic anemia. Before being chosen for sequencing, patients had shown CD8+CD57+ cell expansion by flow cytometry. Both TCR beta VDJ combination and CDR3 sequence profiling were carried out. Genomic DNA was the template for this profiling. TCRdb processed the reads anew with MiXCR; each CDR3 protein has one entry. The data show about 190,000 distinct CDR3 sequences, roughly half seen once. The sequencing sample was made of sorted CD4+, CD8+, or CD8+CD57+ T cells (not recorded which) from PBMCs. These receptors were obtained from a human donor with aplastic anemia.

The chain combines TRBV2 with TRBJ2-7; 9 nucleotides line up with TRBD1. Germline values: CDR1 SNHLY, CDR2 FYNNEI. The CDR3 extends over 15 amino acids. J lost 2 bases, V lost 8 bases, and 10 bases had no gene match. The CDR3 here is CASGLTGGTPYEQYF. CDR3 nucleotide sequence: TGTGCCAGCGGATTGACAGGGGGTACTCCCTACGAGCAGTACTTC.

This chain connects TRBV20-1 to TRBJ2-7; TRBD2 agrees at 12 bases. The CDR3 length is 17 residues. CDR1 is DFQATT, CDR2 SNEGSKA, per germline (reference sequence). The ends lost 1 base at V and 1 base at J; junction bases unmatched: 8. This chain's CDR3 is CSARGTSGVDRSYEQYF. Here the CDR3 DNA reads TGCAGTGCTAGAGGGACTAGCGGGGTTGATAGGTCCTACGAGCAGTACTTC.

This clonotype came up many times. The chain couples TRBV5-4 to TRBJ2-7; no reliable D call. Germline CDR1 reads SGHNT; CDR2 reads YYREEE (reference sequence). The CDR3 length is 14 residues. Deletions cut 0 bases from V and 0 bases from J, with 7 bases between. The CDR3 sequence: CASSLGTLSYEQYF. In nucleotides, the CDR3 is TGTGCCAGCAGCTTGGGGACCCTCTCCTACGAGCAGTACTTC.

V is TRBV19 and J is TRBJ2-3; 11 bases map to TRBD2. This CDR3 is 16 amino acids long. V was pared by 8 bases and J by 2 bases, with 9 bases of the junction left unmatched. Germline lookup yields CDR1 LNHDA and CDR2 SQIVND (reference sequence). DNA for the CDR3: TGTGCCAGTCGGCGAACGGGACTAGCGGACACAGATACGCAGTATTTT. This encodes CASRRTGLADTDTQYF.

Many counts were recorded for this clonotype. V is TRBV4-2 and J is TRBJ1-2; the D gene is possibly TRBD1 (6 bases). Looked up from germline, CDR1 is LGHNA and CDR2 is YNFKEQ. Trimming cost V 1 base and J 0 bases, with 9 bases left between them. The CDR3 totals 15 residues. CDR3 in amino acids: CASSQGAGANYGYTF. In DNA form, the CDR3 reads TGTGCCAGCAGCCAAGGCGCAGGGGCTAACTATGGCTACACCTTC.